This record concerns one TCR beta chain sequence. Antigen unknown. The data were produced by immunoSEQ multiplex PCR, yet TCRdb's version contains in-frame clones alone and is incomplete. The table records 640,000 or so clones, about two thirds of them present only once. The investigators split CD4+ cells into a CD45RA+ naive subset and a CD45RA-negative memory subset. Trimming at V came to 4 bases and at J to 5 bases, leaving 7 bases not matched to a gene. Germline CDR1 reads SGHAT; CDR2 reads FQNNGV. The CDR3 is made up of 14 amino acids. The data are from a study of shared clonotypes between healthy human individuals. Study-level results: A generally larger estimated richness was seen in naive subsets than in memory subsets.

V usage is TRBV11-2 and J usage is TRBJ2-7, with 8 bases matching TRBD1. Material: memory CD4+ T cells sorted from blood. Subset here: CD45RA-negative fraction. The source is a woman between 25 and 40 years old in good health. CDR3 loop: CASSWGQVTHEQYF. CDR3 nucleotide sequence: TGTGCCAGCAGCTGGGGACAGGTAACCCACGAGCAGTACTTC.